A selection of T cell receptor beta chains follows, all from one sample in a study of blood T cell repertoires in COVID-19. The protocol was immunoSEQ multiplex PCR, while the TCRdb copy is restricted to in-frame clones and leaves out a portion. This table holds some 170,000 clones, roughly 82% found once. Specimen: peripheral blood. Receptors originate from a woman in her 70s with acute or convalescent COVID-19. CDR3s include the opening cysteine and the closing phenylalanine or tryptophan. A D gene is named only where the DNA matches it firmly. A row's size may be missing; if present it is once, few, many or a size class.

J gene | clone size | V gene | D gene | CDR3 protein | CDR3 DNA
TRBJ1-1 | . | TRBV28 | . | CASSLVGQGTEAFF | TGTGCCAGCAGTTTAGTCGGGCAGGGCACTGAAGCTTTCTTT
TRBJ1-2 | few | TRBV7-6 | . | CASSLDSNYGYTF | TGTGCCAGCAGCTTGGACTCTAACTATGGCTACACCTTC
TRBJ1-5 | . | TRBV27 | . | CASSPTASNQPQHF | TGTGCCAGCAGTCCGACAGCGAGCAATCAGCCCCAGCATTTT
TRBJ1-5 | . | TRBV3-1/TRBV3-2 | TRBD1 | CASSQEGTGASNQPQHF | TGTGCCAGCAGCCAAGAGGGGACAGGGGCTAGCAATCAGCCCCAGCATTTT
TRBJ2-1 | . | TRBV12-3/TRBV12-4 | . | CASSDLLKQFF | TGTGCCAGCAGCGACTTATTAAAGCAGTTCTTC
TRBJ2-5 | . | TRBV4-2 | TRBD1 | CASSREQGAWETQYF | TGTGCCAGCAGTCGTGAACAGGGGGCATGGGAGACCCAGTACTTC
TRBJ1-4 | . | TRBV5-1 | TRBD1 | CASRSTGGVEKLFF | TGCGCCAGCAGAAGCACAGGGGGCGTTGAAAAACTGTTTTTT
TRBJ2-3 | few | TRBV11-3 | . | CASSLDSGATQYF | TGTGCCAGCAGCTTAGATAGCGGTGCAACGCAGTATTTT
TRBJ1-2 | . | TRBV30 | . | CAWSVLGMNYGYTF | TGTGCCTGGAGTGTACTAGGGATGAACTATGGCTACACCTTC
TRBJ1-1 | . | TRBV18 | TRBD1 | CASSRTGVTEAFF | TGTGCCAGCTCACGGACAGGGGTCACTGAAGCTTTCTTT
TRBJ2-1 | once | TRBV28 | . | CASSFSRAGAIGVSNEQFF | TGTGCCAGCAGTTTTAGTCGGGCAGGGGCAATCGGCGTGTCCAATGAGCAGTTCTTC
TRBJ2-2 | . | TRBV25-1 | TRBD1 | CASRVQGADGELFF | TGTGCCAGCAGGGTACAGGGGGCGGACGGGGAGCTGTTTTTT
TRBJ2-6 | . | TRBV10-3 | . | CAISDRGGSGANVLTF | TGTGCCATCAGTGACAGGGGCGGCTCTGGGGCCAACGTCCTGACTTTC
TRBJ1-6 | few | TRBV6-5 | . | CASSYRGQINSPLHF | TGTGCCAGCAGTTATAGAGGACAGATTAATTCACCCCTCCACTTT
TRBJ2-2 | once | TRBV18 | . | CASSAGGTENTGELFF | TGTGCCAGCTCCGCCGGGGGAACAGAGAACACCGGGGAGCTGTTTTTT
TRBJ1-1 | . | TRBV7-2 | . | CASSLLPEGTEAFF | TGTGCCAGCAGCCTCCTTCCCGAGGGCACTGAAGCTTTCTTT
TRBJ2-7 | . | TRBV6-2/TRBV6-3 | . | CASSSGSLEQYF | TGTGCCAGCAGTAGCGGGTCCCTCGAGCAGTACTTC
TRBJ1-2 | . | TRBV4-3 | . | CASSRGQGLGYGYTF | TGCGCCAGCAGCCGCGGCCAGGGTCTCGGCTATGGCTACACCTTC
TRBJ1-2 | . | TRBV10-3 | . | CAISDWDTSYGYTF | TGTGCCATCAGTGATTGGGACACGTCCTATGGCTACACCTTC
TRBJ1-4 | few | TRBV5-8 | . | CASSFGLGGEKLFF | TGTGCCAGCAGCTTTGGCCTTGGGGGCGAAAAACTGTTTTTT
TRBJ1-2 | few | TRBV19 | TRBD1 | CASRWTGEYDGYTF | TGTGCCAGTAGATGGACAGGGGAGTACGACGGCTACACCTTC
TRBJ1-1 | . | TRBV28 | TRBD1 | CASRVTGTGRISEAFF | TGTGCCAGCAGGGTTACCGGGACAGGGCGAATCTCTGAAGCTTTCTTT